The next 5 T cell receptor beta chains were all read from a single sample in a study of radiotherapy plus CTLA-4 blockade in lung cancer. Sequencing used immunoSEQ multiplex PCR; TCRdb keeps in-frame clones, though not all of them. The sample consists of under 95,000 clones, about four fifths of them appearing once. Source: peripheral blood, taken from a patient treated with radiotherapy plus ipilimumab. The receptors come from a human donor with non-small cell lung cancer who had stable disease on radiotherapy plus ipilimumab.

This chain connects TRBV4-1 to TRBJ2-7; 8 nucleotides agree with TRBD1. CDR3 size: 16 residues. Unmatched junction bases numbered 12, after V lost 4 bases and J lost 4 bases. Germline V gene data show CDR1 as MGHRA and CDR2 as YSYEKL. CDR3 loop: CASSLALAGGQYEQYF. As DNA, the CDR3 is TGCGCCAGCAGCCTCGCTCTGGCAGGGGGCCAGTACGAGCAGTACTTC.

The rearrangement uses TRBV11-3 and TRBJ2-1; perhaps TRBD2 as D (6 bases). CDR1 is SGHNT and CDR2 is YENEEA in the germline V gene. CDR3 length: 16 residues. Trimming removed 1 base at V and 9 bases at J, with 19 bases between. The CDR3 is CASSLGAGRVDSEQFF. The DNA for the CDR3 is TGTGCCAGCAGCTTAGGAGCCGGGAGAGTTGACAGTGAGCAGTTCTTC.

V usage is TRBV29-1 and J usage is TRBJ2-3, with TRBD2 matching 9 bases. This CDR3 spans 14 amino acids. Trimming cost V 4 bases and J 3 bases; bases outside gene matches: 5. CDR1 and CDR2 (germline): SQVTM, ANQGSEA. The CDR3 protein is CSVVSSGRTDTQYF. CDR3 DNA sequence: TGCAGCGTTGTATCCAGCGGGAGGACAGATACGCAGTATTTT.

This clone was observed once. CDR3 loop: CASNAGQGISQWYGYTF. The CDR3 DNA is TGTGCCAGTAATGCTGGACAGGGGATCTCCCAATGGTATGGCTACACCTTC. The V and J genes are TRBV19 and TRBJ1-2, with 9 bases aligning to TRBD1. Looked up from germline, CDR1 is LNHDA and CDR2 is SQIVND (reference sequence). The length of the CDR3 is 17 residues. V trimming: 7 bases; J trimming: 5 bases; junction bases outside the gene matches: 17.

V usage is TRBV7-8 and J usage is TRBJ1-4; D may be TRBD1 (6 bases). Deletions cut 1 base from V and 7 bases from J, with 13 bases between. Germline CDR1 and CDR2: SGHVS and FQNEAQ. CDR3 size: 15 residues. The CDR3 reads CASSLDRGASEKLFF. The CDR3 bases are TGTGCCAGCAGCTTAGATCGGGGGGCGAGTGAAAAACTGTTTTTT.